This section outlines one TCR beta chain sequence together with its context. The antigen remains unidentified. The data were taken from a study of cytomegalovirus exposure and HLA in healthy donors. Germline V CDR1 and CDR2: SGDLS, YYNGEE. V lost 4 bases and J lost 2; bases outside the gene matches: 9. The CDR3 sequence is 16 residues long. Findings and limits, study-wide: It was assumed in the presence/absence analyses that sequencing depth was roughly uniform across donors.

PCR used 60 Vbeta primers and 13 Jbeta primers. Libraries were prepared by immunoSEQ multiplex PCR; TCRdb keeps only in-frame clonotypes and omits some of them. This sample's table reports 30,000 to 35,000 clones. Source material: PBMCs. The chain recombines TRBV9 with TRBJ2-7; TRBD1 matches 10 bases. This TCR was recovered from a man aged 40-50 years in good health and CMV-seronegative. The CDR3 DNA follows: TGTGCCAGCAGCTCGCCCAGACAGGGGGCCGCCTACGAGCAGTACTTC. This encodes CASSSPRQGAAYEQYF.